Presented here are 27 T cell receptor beta chains from one specimen sequenced in a study of blood T cell repertoires in COVID-19. Measured with immunoSEQ multiplex PCR; TCRdb has only the in-frame clones, and not every one. The sample has some 190,000 clones; around nine tenths are singletons. Sequencing used peripheral blood. The receptors stem from a human donor in a cohort sampled during active COVID-19.

There are a few counts of this clone. This chain joins TRBV12-2 and TRBJ2-7; the table gives TRBD2 as D, unverified against the DNA. TRBV12-2 is recorded as a pseudogene. This CDR3 is 18 amino acids long. CDR3 nucleotides: TGTGCAAGTCACATCCTTTTAGCGGGGGGGCCACTAAGGATCGAGCAGTACTTC. Translating it yields CASHILLAGGPLRIEQYF.

This chain uses TRBV4-1 with TRBJ2-1; 8 nucleotides agree with TRBD2. With 0 bases clipped from V and 9 bases from J, the junction kept 10 bases outside the gene matches. The germline V gene encodes CDR1 MGHRA and CDR2 YSYEKL. The CDR3 loop spans 16 amino acids. The CDR3 reads CASSQESGGYGGEQFF. DNA of the CDR3: TGCGCCAGCAGCCAAGAGAGCGGGGGTTATGGGGGTGAGCAGTTCTTC.

This sequence joins TRBV12-3 or TRBV12-4 and TRBJ1-2, with D uncertain. Trimming shortened V by 3 bases and J by 5 bases, and 7 bases separated the two germline ends. The CDR3 consists of 12 residues. This CDR3 is CASSFSAYGYTF. The CDR3 DNA follows: TGTGCCAGCAGTTTTTCCGCGTATGGCTACACCTTC.

The chain employs TRBV7-8 and TRBJ2-7; possibly TRBD2 for D (6 bases). The ends were cut back, 11 bases at V and 2 bases at J, with 16 bases in the middle. Germline V gives CDR1 SGHVS, CDR2 FQNEAQ. The CDR3 consists of 13 residues. The CDR3 is CASGREVTYEQYF. The CDR3 bases are TGTGCCTCGGGGCGGGAAGTAACCTACGAGCAGTACTTC. Complete variable domain (other parts from reference TRBV7-8 and TRBJ2-7): GAGVSQSPRYKVAKRGQDVALRCDPISGHVSLFWYQQALGQGPEFLTYFQNEAQLDKSGLPSDRFFAERPEGSVSTLKIQRTQQEDSAVYLCASGREVTYEQYFGPGTRLTVT.

The rearrangement joins TRBV18 to TRBJ2-7, with a tentative D call TRBD2 (5 bases). Germline CDR1 and CDR2: KGHSH and LQKENI. Trimming shortened V by 1 base and J by 7 bases, and 11 bases separated the two germline ends. The CDR3 is 13 residues long. CDR3 loop: CASSPQGRREQYF. CDR3 nucleotide sequence: TGTGCCAGCTCACCACAGGGTCGGAGGGAGCAGTACTTC.

CDR3 sequence reads: CSAPLYNEQFF. CDR3 DNA: TGCAGTGCACCTCTATACAATGAGCAGTTCTTC. The chain carries TRBV20-1 and TRBJ2-1; D not resolved. The CDR3 is made up of 11 amino acids. Deletions cut 6 bases from V and 4 bases from J, with 7 bases between. Germline V gene data show CDR1 as DFQATT and CDR2 as SNEGSKA (reference sequence).

This CDR3 reads CSASAAGTGDTQYF. The DNA for the CDR3 is TGCAGTGCTAGTGCTGCGGGGACGGGGGATACGCAGTATTTT. J is TRBJ2-3 and V is TRBV20-1, with TRBD2 as a possible D gene (6 bases). In germline, CDR1 is DFQATT, CDR2 SNEGSKA (reference sequence). Trimming took off 3 bases at V and 6 bases at J, with 16 bases between the two ends. The CDR3 has 14 residues.

This sequence joins TRBV3-1 (or the pseudogene TRBV3-2) and TRBJ2-5, with 7 bases that match TRBD2. Germline V CDR1 and CDR2: LGHDT, YNNKEL (reference sequence). V lost 4 bases and J lost 4; bases outside the gene matches: 6. The CDR3 loop spans 14 amino acids. The CDR3 DNA sequence: TGTGCCAGCAGCCGGACTAGTATAGGAGAGACCCAGTACTTC. Amino acids: CASSRTSIGETQYF.

The chain uses TRBV7-2 and TRBJ2-7, with D possibly matching TRBD2 (7 bases). The CDR3 has 14 residues. Germline CDR1 is SGHTA and CDR2 is FQGNSA. V was trimmed by 2 bases and J by 5 bases, leaving 13 bases between them. CDR3 loop: CASSLWGGGNEQYF. For the CDR3, the DNA is TGTGCCAGCAGCTTATGGGGAGGGGGGAACGAGCAGTACTTC.

The chain combines TRBV9 with TRBJ2-1; 9 nucleotides match TRBD1. The V gene end was trimmed by 4 bases and the J gene end by 8 bases; junction bases not matched to a gene: 4. Germline CDR1 and CDR2: SGDLS and YYNGEE. CDR3 size: 13 residues. The CDR3: CASSIRQGDEQFF. The DNA for the CDR3 is TGTGCCAGCAGCATTAGACAGGGGGATGAGCAGTTCTTC.

The chain joins TRBV2 to TRBJ1-6; TRBD1 agrees at 10 bases. V was clipped by 3 bases and J by 9 bases; unmatched bases: 5. The germline V gene has CDR1 SNHLY and CDR2 FYNNEI. The CDR3 runs to 15 residues. CDR3 sequence (DNA): TGTGCCAGCAGTGAGGGGGACAGGGGCCTTTCACCCCTCCACTTT. It specifies CASSEGDRGLSPLHF.

V is TRBV5-6 and J is TRBJ2-6; D is unresolved. CDR3 length: 17 amino acids. The germline V and J ends were trimmed by 1 base and 0 bases, with 11 bases remaining between them. The germline CDR1 and CDR2 sequences are SGHDT and YYEEEE. The CDR3 region has the DNA TGTGCCAGCAGCTTGCTCAGTTCTAGCTCTGGGGCCAACGTCCTGACTTTC. Translation: CASSLLSSSSGANVLTF.

Notes on this clone: An end of the junction does not agree with germline; a read error may underlie this. V and J are TRBV6-2 or TRBV6-3 and TRBJ2-3; D might be TRBD2 (7 bases). There are 17 residues in the CDR3. Germline V gene sequence: CDR1 MNHEY, CDR2 SVGEGT. Here the CDR3 DNA reads TGTGCCGGCAGTTATCGCCGAGGGGGGGCGCCCCCAGATACGCAGTATTTT. It specifies CAGSYRRGGAPPDTQYF.

The chain uses TRBV19 and TRBJ2-5; D uncertain. The CDR3 is 13 amino acids. Germline CDR1 LNHDA, CDR2 SQIVND (reference sequence). With 6 bases removed from V and 0 bases from J, the gap between germline ends came to 8 bases. The CDR3 DNA reads as TGTGCCAGTAGAGGCACAGACCAAGAGACCCAGTACTTC. As protein: CASRGTDQETQYF.

The chain joins TRBV10-2 to TRBJ2-7, with D perhaps TRBD1 (6 bases). Between the trimmed V and J ends, which lost 5 bases and 2 bases, there was a span of 16 bases. The CDR3 covers 15 residues. Germline CDR1 is WSHSY and CDR2 is SAAADI. In nucleotides, the CDR3 is TGCGCCAGCAGTATCGACATCAGGGGTCCCTACGAGCAGTACTTC. It codes for CASSIDIRGPYEQYF.

The V gene is TRBV28, the J gene TRBJ2-7, with 12 bases identical to TRBD2. Trimming took 3 bases from V and 1 from J; bases not matched to a gene: 10. Germline CDR1 reads MDHEN; CDR2 reads SYDVKM. The CDR3 runs 18 residues. DNA for the CDR3: TGTGCCAGCAGTTTCCCCGGGACTAGCGGGTGGGAATCCTACGAGCAGTACTTC. The encoded protein is CASSFPGTSGWESYEQYF.

The CDR3 spells CASSSGQSGYTF. CDR3 nucleotides: TGTGCCAGCAGTTCGGGACAGAGTGGCTACACCTTC. The chain combines TRBV27 with TRBJ1-2, with 7 bases that match TRBD1. Germline V lookup: CDR1 MNHEY, CDR2 SMNVEV (reference sequence). The CDR3 loop spans 12 amino acids. V dropped 4 bases and J dropped 7; count of bases not matched to a gene: 3.

This chain joins TRBV6-5 and TRBJ1-5; 7 bases match TRBD1. Germline values: CDR1 MNHEY, CDR2 SVGAGI. The ends lost 6 bases at V and 7 bases at J; junction bases unmatched: 9. This CDR3 region has 14 residues. The CDR3 protein is CASSRTGLGQPQHF. The CDR3 DNA is TGTGCCAGCAGCAGGACAGGATTAGGACAGCCCCAGCATTTT.

The chain uses TRBV11-3 and TRBJ2-1, with D hard to call. There are 15 residues in the CDR3. Per germline, CDR1 SGHNT and CDR2 YENEEA. V lost 1 base and J 7 bases, leaving 14 bases between the germline ends. CDR3 protein: CASSLGATVGNEQFF. In nucleotides, the CDR3 is TGTGCCAGCAGCTTAGGGGCCACCGTTGGAAATGAGCAGTTCTTC.

V and J are TRBV28 and TRBJ2-1, with 8 bases aligning to TRBD2. The germline V gene has CDR1 MDHEN and CDR2 SYDVKM. V shed 4 bases, J shed 8 bases, and the junction held 7 bases outside the gene matches. There are 14 residues in the CDR3. CDR3 in amino acids: CASSSSGGRYEQFF. In DNA, the CDR3 is TGTGCCAGCAGTTCAAGCGGGGGACGGTATGAGCAGTTCTTC. The variable domain in full, with the rest retrieved from reference TRBV28 and TRBJ2-1, is DVKVTQSSRYLVKRTGEKVFLECVQDMDHENMFWYRQDPGLGLRLIYFSYDVKMKEKGDIPEGYSVSREKKERFSLILESASTNQTSMYLCASSSSGGRYEQFFGPGTRLTVL.

This clone has a handful of counts. The J gene is TRBJ2-2, the V gene TRBV28; 8 bases are shared with TRBD1. This CDR3 spans 16 amino acids. J gave up 5 bases and V 6 bases, and 11 bases lay outside the gene matches. The germline V gene has CDR1 MDHEN and CDR2 SYDVKM. DNA for the CDR3: TGTGCCAGCAGCCCTCTCCAGGGACAGGTAACCGGGGAGCTGTTTTTT. Protein sequence: CASSPLQGQVTGELFF.

The V gene is TRBV6-2 or TRBV6-3, the J gene TRBJ2-7; TRBD1 agrees at 8 bases. Germline trimming cut 5 bases from V and 6 bases from J; bases unmatched to any gene: 3. The CDR3 sequence is 12 residues long. Germline-derived CDR1 and CDR2 are MNHEY and SVGEGT. The DNA of the CDR3 is TGTGCCAGCAGTCGAACAGGGGGCGAGCAGTACTTC. Residues: CASSRTGGEQYF.

As DNA, the CDR3 is TGTGCCAGCAGCAATATACCTGTGAGGCCCTCTGGAAACACCATATATTTT. This codes for CASSNIPVRPSGNTIYF. The V gene is TRBV11-2, the J gene TRBJ1-3; D unclear. Germline V gene lookup returns CDR1 SGHAT and CDR2 FQNNGV. Trimming took off 5 bases at V and 0 bases at J, with 17 bases between the two ends. The CDR3 is made up of 17 amino acids.

This chain joins TRBV7-8 and TRBJ1-5; weak D call: TRBD1 (5 bases). The CDR3 covers 15 residues. From germline, CDR1 is SGHVS and CDR2 FQNEAQ. Trimming removed 5 bases from V and 2 bases from J, with 13 bases in between. DNA of the CDR3: TGTGCCAGCAGCAGGGCGGGGGAGCGCAATCAGCCCCAGCATTTT. Protein: CASSRAGERNQPQHF.

The J gene is TRBJ1-5, the V gene TRBV2; no reliable D call. Germline CDR1 and CDR2: SNHLY and FYNNEI. The CDR3 length is 16 residues. Trimming took 0 bases from V and 0 from J, leaving 9 bases between them. CDR3 amino acids: CASSEARGYSNQPQHF. The DNA for the CDR3 is TGTGCCAGCAGTGAAGCCCGCGGATATAGCAATCAGCCCCAGCATTTT.

The J gene is TRBJ2-7, the V gene TRBV6-7; TRBD1 matches 8 bases. TRBV6-7 is sorted into the ORF group, with uncertain function. This CDR3 contains 16 residues. The V and J ends lost 6 bases and 3 bases, in that order; junction bases with no gene match: 13. The CDR3 nucleotides read TGTGCCAGCAGGAACCAGGGGGCTGACCCCCTCTACGAGCAGTACTTC. This sequence encodes CASRNQGADPLYEQYF.

The chain carries TRBV7-2 and TRBJ2-1; no firm D call. Germline CDR1 is SGHTA and CDR2 is FQGNSA. Trimming took off 3 bases at V and 3 bases at J, with 3 bases between the two ends. The CDR3 has 12 residues. Here the CDR3 DNA reads TGTGCCAGCAGCTTCGGCTACAATGAGCAGTTCTTC. Its protein product is CASSFGYNEQFF.